The 13 T cell receptor beta chains below come from one sample, sequenced in a study of Graves' ophthalmopathy and Graves' hyperthyroidism. TCR beta CDR3 amplification used RNA transcripts. Amplification began with first-round RT-PCR using HTBI primers, then second-round multiplex PCR was performed. TCRdb called the multiplex PCR reads again in MiXCR, with one record for every CDR3 protein. Here the sample spans more than 550,000 distinct CDR3 sequences, about 41% being singletons. Sequenced material: peripheral blood. All receptors come from an adult man with Graves' ophthalmopathy.

This clonotype was seen a few times. The chain employs TRBV6-5 and TRBJ2-7; D unclear. CDR3 length: 14 residues. The germline V and J ends were trimmed by 2 bases and 3 bases, with 11 bases remaining between them. Germline-derived CDR1 and CDR2 are MNHEY and SVGAGI. Written as DNA, the CDR3 is TGTGCCAGCAGTTACGGTGGCCCTGACTACGAGCAGTACTTC. It encodes CASSYGGPDYEQYF.

This rearrangement joins TRBV11-1 to TRBJ2-7, with TRBD1 matching 7 bases. This CDR3 is built from 16 residues. The germline gives CDR1 SGHAT, CDR2 FQDESV (reference sequence). Trimming at V came to 0 bases and at J to 7 bases, leaving 12 bases not matched to a gene. CDR3 sequence reads: CASSLAMGQSFFEQYF. The CDR3 bases are TGTGCCAGCAGCTTAGCGATGGGACAGTCTTTTTTTGAGCAGTACTTC.

This clonotype was detected ten times or more. The chain carries TRBV4-3 and TRBJ2-6; 7 positions agree with TRBD1. J gave up 3 bases and V 3 bases, and 2 bases lay outside the gene matches. The CDR3 is 15 residues long. Germline values: CDR1 LGHNA, CDR2 YSLEER. CDR3 DNA sequence: TGCGCCAGCAGCCAGGGGACAGATGGGGCCAACGTCCTGACTTTC. Residues: CASSQGTDGANVLTF.

This clonotype showed up many times. The chain combines TRBV19 with TRBJ2-2; 10 bases agree with TRBD2. The V and J ends lost 9 bases and 4 bases, in that order; junction bases with no gene match: 5. Germline CDR1 is LNHDA and CDR2 is SQIVND (reference sequence). CDR3 length: 14 residues. CDR3 residues: CASSGRAPTGELFF. The CDR3 region has the DNA TGTGCCAGCAGCGGGAGGGCCCCCACCGGGGAGCTGTTTTTT. The whole variable domain, filled in from reference TRBV19 and TRBJ2-2, reads DGGITQSPKYLFRKEGQNVTLSCEQNLNHDAMYWYRQDPGQGLRLIYYSQIVNDFQKGDIAEGYSVSREKKESFPLTVTSAQKNPTAFYLCASSGRAPTGELFFGEGSRLTVL.

Ten or more counts support this clonotype. The chain links TRBV7-9 to TRBJ2-7, with D tentatively TRBD2 (6 bases). Germline-derived CDR1 and CDR2 are SEHNR and FQNEAQ (reference sequence). CDR3 length equals 14 residues. Trimming shortened V by 4 bases and J by 2 bases, and 12 bases separated the two germline ends. The CDR3 coding sequence is TGTGCCAGCAGCTCGGGACTGATGGCCTACGAGCAGTACTTC. Residues: CASSSGLMAYEQYF.

This clonotype was detected many times. The chain carries TRBV9 and TRBJ2-7; D is perhaps TRBD1 (5 bases). This CDR3 is 13 amino acids long. Trimming cost V 4 bases and J 2 bases, with 10 bases left between them. Looked up from germline, CDR1 is SGDLS and CDR2 is YYNGEE. CDR3 bases: TGTGCCAGCAGCCGGACACCTACCTACGAGCAGTACTTC. Residues: CASSRTPTYEQYF.

This chain uses TRBV7-2 with TRBJ1-5; possibly TRBD1 for D (6 bases). The J call may be incorrect, as the DNA end agrees better with TRBJ2-3. The CDR3 extends over 15 amino acids. The germline CDR1 and CDR2 sequences are SGHTA and FQGNSA. DNA for the CDR3: TGTGCCAGCAGCCTCCTGGGGACAAGCACAGATACGCAGTATTTT. This translates into CASSLLGTSTDTQYF.

This clonotype was seen only a few times. The V and J genes are TRBV7-9 and TRBJ1-4; 9 bases line up with TRBD1. Trimming removed 5 bases from V and 1 base from J; junction bases left unmatched: 5. This CDR3 comprises 16 residues. CDR1 and CDR2 from the germline V gene are SEHNR and FQNEAQ (reference sequence). The CDR3 nucleotides are TGTGCCAGCAGCCAAGAGACAGGGGGAACTAATGAAAAACTGTTTTTT. It encodes CASSQETGGTNEKLFF.

CDR3 sequence (DNA): TGTGCCAGCAGTGAAAGGGGACAGGTGGTTGAAAAACTGTTTTTT. This gives the protein CASSERGQVVEKLFF. The V call is TRBV25-1, the J call TRBJ1-4; 8 positions match TRBD1. This CDR3 region has 15 residues. The germline CDR1 and CDR2 sequences are MGHDK and SYGVNS. V trimming: 2 bases; J trimming: 7 bases; junction bases outside the gene matches: 6.

This clonotype was detected only a few times. A much larger clone differs by one base, so this may be a read error. V gene TRBV10-3 combines with J gene TRBJ2-7; tentative D call: TRBD1 (5 bases). CDR1 is ENHRY and CDR2 is SYGVKD in the germline V gene. The ends were cut back, 6 bases at V and 2 bases at J, with 14 bases in the middle. CDR3 length equals 14 residues. In DNA form, the CDR3 reads TGTGCCATCAGGGAAAAAGGGGAAACCTACGAGCAGTACTTC. It specifies CAIREKGETYEQYF.

This chain connects TRBV25-1 to TRBJ2-7; TRBD1 might be the D (6 bases). Germline V gene lookup returns CDR1 MGHDK and CDR2 SYGVNS. The CDR3 loop spans 14 amino acids. Trimming cost V 8 bases and J 2 bases, with 16 bases left between them. The CDR3 DNA sequence: TGTGCCAGCTCACCTCCGGACAGTCCCTACGAGCAGTACTTC. It encodes CASSPPDSPYEQYF.

Ten or more counts support this clonotype. J is TRBJ1-1 and V is TRBV5-6; TRBD1 matches at 8 bases. The CDR3 covers 14 residues. V shed 7 bases and J 1 base; nucleotides not matched to a gene: 6. Germline values: CDR1 SGHDT, CDR2 YYEEEE. The CDR3 reads CASRKTGGNTEAFF. CDR3 in DNA: TGTGCCAGCCGGAAAACAGGGGGGAACACTGAAGCTTTCTTT. The variable domain in full, with the rest retrieved from reference TRBV5-6 and TRBJ1-1, is DAGVTQSPTHLIKTRGQQVTLRCSPKSGHDTVSWYQQALGQGPQFIFQYYEEEERQRGNFPDRFSGHQFPNYSSELNVNALLLGDSALYLCASRKTGGNTEAFFGQGTRLTVV.

This clonotype has a count of ten or more. The rearrangement uses TRBV19 and TRBJ1-6; a possible D gene is TRBD1 (6 bases). The germline V gene encodes CDR1 LNHDA and CDR2 SQIVND (reference sequence). The CDR3 is made up of 16 amino acids. Between the trimmed V and J ends, which lost 8 bases and 0 bases, there was a span of 14 bases. This chain's CDR3 is CASGGEQSSYNSPLHF. DNA of the CDR3: TGTGCCAGTGGGGGCGAACAGAGCTCCTATAATTCACCCCTCCACTTT.